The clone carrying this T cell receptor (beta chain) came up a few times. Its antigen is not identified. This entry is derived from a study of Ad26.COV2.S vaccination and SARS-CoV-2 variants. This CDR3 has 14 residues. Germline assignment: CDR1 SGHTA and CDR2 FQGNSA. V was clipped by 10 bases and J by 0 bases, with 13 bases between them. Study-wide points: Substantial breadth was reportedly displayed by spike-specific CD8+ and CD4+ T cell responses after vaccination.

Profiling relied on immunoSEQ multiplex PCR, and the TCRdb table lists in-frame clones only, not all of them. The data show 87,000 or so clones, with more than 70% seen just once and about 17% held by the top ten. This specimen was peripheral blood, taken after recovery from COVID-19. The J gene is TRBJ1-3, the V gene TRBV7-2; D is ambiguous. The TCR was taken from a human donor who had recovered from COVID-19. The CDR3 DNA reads TGTGCCACAATCCACGGAAACTCTGGAAACACCATATATTTT. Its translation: CATIHGNSGNTIYF. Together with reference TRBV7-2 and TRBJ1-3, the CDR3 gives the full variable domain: GAGVSQSPSNKVTEKGKDVELRCDPISGHTALYWYRQSLGQGLEFLIYFQGNSAPDKSGLPSDRFSAERTGGSVSTLTIQRTQQEDSAVYLCATIHGNSGNTIYFGEGSWLTVV.